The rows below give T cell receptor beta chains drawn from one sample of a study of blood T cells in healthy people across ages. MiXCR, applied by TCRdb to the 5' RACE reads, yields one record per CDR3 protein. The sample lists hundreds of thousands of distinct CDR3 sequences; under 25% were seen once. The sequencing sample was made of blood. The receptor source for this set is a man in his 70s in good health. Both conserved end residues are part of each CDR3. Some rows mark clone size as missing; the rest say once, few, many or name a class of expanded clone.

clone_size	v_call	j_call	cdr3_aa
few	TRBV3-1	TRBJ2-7	CASSLTPGQNYEQYF
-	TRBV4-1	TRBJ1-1	CASSVRDRGTEAFF
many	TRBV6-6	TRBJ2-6	CASRLQVSGANVLTF
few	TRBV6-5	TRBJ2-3	CASSPRPAVSTDTQYF
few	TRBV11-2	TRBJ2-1	CASRSGTGLYNEQFF
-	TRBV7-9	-	CASSLEYGRPNNEQFF
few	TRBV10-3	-	CAISAASGPRVEQFF
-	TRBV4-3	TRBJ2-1	CASSQDLGRGLRNEQFF
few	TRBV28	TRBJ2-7	CASSLYNEQYF
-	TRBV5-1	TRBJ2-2	CASSTPGLAGTGELFF
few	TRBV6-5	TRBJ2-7	CASSSHDTSREQYF
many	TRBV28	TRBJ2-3	CASSLVSSRGTQYF
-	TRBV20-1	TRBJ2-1	CSAGTAAEQFF
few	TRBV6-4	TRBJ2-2	CANQREGTGELFF
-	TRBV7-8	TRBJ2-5	CASSSRGGETQYF